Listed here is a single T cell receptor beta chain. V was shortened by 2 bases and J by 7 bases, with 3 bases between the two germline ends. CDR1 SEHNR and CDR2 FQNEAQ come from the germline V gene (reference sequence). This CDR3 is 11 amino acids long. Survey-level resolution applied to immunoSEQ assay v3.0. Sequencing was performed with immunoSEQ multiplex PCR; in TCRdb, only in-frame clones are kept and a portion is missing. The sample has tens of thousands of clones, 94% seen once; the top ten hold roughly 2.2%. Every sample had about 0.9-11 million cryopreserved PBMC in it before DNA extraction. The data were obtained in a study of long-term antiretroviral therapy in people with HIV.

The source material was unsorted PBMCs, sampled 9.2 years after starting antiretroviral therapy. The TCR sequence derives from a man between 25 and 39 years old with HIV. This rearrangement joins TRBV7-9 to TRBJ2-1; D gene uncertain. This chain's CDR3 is CASSLRNEQFF. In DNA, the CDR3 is TGTGCCAGCAGCTTAAGAAATGAGCAGTTCTTC.